Listed here are 20 T cell receptor beta chains from one sample, sequenced in a study of blood T cell repertoires in COVID-19. The method was immunoSEQ multiplex PCR; TCRdb's version includes in-frame clones alone and lacks a portion of them. The sample has tens of thousands of clones, 90% seen once. The source material was peripheral blood. The receptors were gathered from a woman aged 50 to 65 in a cohort sampled during active COVID-19.

The chain is built from TRBV27 and TRBJ2-1; 12 bases map to TRBD1. This CDR3 comprises 18 residues. V lost 4 bases, J lost 5 bases, and 12 bases stayed unmatched. The germline V gene encodes CDR1 MNHEY and CDR2 SMNVEV (reference sequence). The DNA of the CDR3 is TGTGCCAGCAGTTCCCGGGACAGGGGGCTCCGATACCACAATGAGCAGTTCTTC. This translates into CASSSRDRGLRYHNEQFF.

As DNA, the CDR3 is TGCGCCAGCAGCTCCTCAGCCTCCATGAGCGGGAGTCAGAATGAGCAGTTCTTC. As protein: CASSSSASMSGSQNEQFF. V and J are TRBV5-1 and TRBJ2-1, with 8 bases aligning to TRBD2. The V and J ends lost 3 bases and 7 bases, in that order; junction bases with no gene match: 18. The CDR3 is 18 residues long. Germline assignment: CDR1 SGHRS and CDR2 YFSETQ.

The chain combines TRBV21-1 with TRBJ2-3; the table assigns TRBD2, which was not confirmed against the DNA. TRBV21-1 counts as a pseudogene. The CDR3 is made up of 16 amino acids. The CDR3 DNA reads TGTGCCAGCTTGACTAGCGGGAGGGCCGGCACAGATACGCAGTATTTT. Translating it yields CASLTSGRAGTDTQYF.

The chain combines TRBV30 with TRBJ2-5; D perhaps matches TRBD1 (6 bases). With 4 bases removed from V and 0 bases from J, the gap between germline ends came to 18 bases. This CDR3 has 16 residues. CDR1 is GTSNPN, CDR2 SVGIG, per germline (reference sequence). The CDR3 region is CAWKGRLGAYQETQYF. CDR3 bases: TGTGCCTGGAAAGGCCGCCTGGGGGCGTACCAAGAGACCCAGTACTTC.

The V gene is TRBV29-1, the J gene TRBJ1-2; D is perhaps TRBD1 (5 bases). This CDR3 comprises 14 residues. V was shortened by 0 bases and J by 8 bases, with 16 bases between the two germline ends. Germline CDR1 SQVTM, CDR2 ANQGSEA. The DNA for the CDR3 is TGCAGCGTTGAAGAAGTAGGCAGGGTGAGGGGCTACACCTTC. Its translation: CSVEEVGRVRGYTF.

V and J are TRBV23-1 and TRBJ1-1; 9 bases map to TRBD1. TRBV23-1 is reported as an ORF; its role is uncertain. The ends lost 2 bases at V and 4 bases at J; junction bases unmatched: 26. The CDR3 runs to 22 residues. The CDR3 nucleotides are TGCGCCAGCAGTCAACGCGTGTGGGAGGGGACAGGGTTAATTGGGAGGTTCACTGAAGCTTTCTTT. It translates to CASSQRVWEGTGLIGRFTEAFF.

CDR3 sequence (DNA): TGTGCCAGCAGTGAAACACCTGAGCAGTTCTTC. Translation: CASSETPEQFF. This sequence joins TRBV2 and TRBJ2-1; D call uncertain. CDR1 is SNHLY and CDR2 is FYNNEI in the germline V gene. The CDR3 is made up of 11 amino acids. The V gene lost 2 bases and the J gene lost 9 bases, with 5 bases spanning the gap. Full variable domain (missing parts from reference TRBV2 and TRBJ2-1): EPEVTQTPSHQVTQMGQEVILRCVPISNHLYFYWYRQILGQKVEFLVSFYNNEISEKSEIFDDQFSVERPDGSNFTLKIRSTKLEDSAMYFCASSETPEQFFGPGTRLTVL.

The chain couples TRBV6-2 or TRBV6-3 to TRBJ1-5; tentative D call: TRBD1 (6 bases). Germline V CDR1 and CDR2: MNHEY, SVGEGT. CDR3 length equals 18 residues. Trimming pared 6 bases from V and 0 bases from J, leaving 21 bases between. Here the CDR3 reads CASSLRTTGYLSNQPQHF. CDR3 coding DNA: TGTGCCAGCAGCCTCAGGACCACAGGGTATCTTAGCAATCAGCCCCAGCATTTT.

This chain joins TRBV5-1 and TRBJ2-1; 16 nucleotides match TRBD2. This CDR3 comprises 16 residues. The V and J ends lost 4 bases and 9 bases, in that order; junction bases with no gene match: 7. Germline V gene data show CDR1 as SGHRS and CDR2 as YFSETQ. The CDR3, as DNA: TGCGCCAGCAGCCCGGGGGGACTAGCGGGAGGGGTTGAGCAGTTCTTC. Protein sequence: CASSPGGLAGGVEQFF.

This chain uses TRBV15 with TRBJ2-5, with D possibly being TRBD2 (6 bases). This CDR3 is 14 amino acids long. Germline CDR1 is LNHNV and CDR2 is YYDKDF (reference sequence). The V end lost 0 bases, the J end lost 3 bases, and 8 bases lay between the germline ends. In nucleotides, the CDR3 is TGTGCCACCAGCAGAGACCGGGGGAAAGAGACCCAGTACTTC. Its translation: CATSRDRGKETQYF. Full variable domain (remainder filled in from reference TRBV15 and TRBJ2-5): DAMVIQNPRYQVTQFGKPVTLSCSQTLNHNVMYWYQQKSSQAPKLLFHYYDKDFNNEADTPDNFQSRRPNTSFCFLDIRSPGLGDTAMYLCATSRDRGKETQYFGPGTRLLVL.

The chain has TRBV4-1 and TRBJ2-1; 10 bases are a match to TRBD2. Trimming took 4 bases from V and 10 from J; bases not matched to a gene: 13. The germline V gene has CDR1 MGHRA and CDR2 YSYEKL. The CDR3 runs 16 residues. The CDR3: CASSPPPSGRVVEQFF. DNA of the CDR3: TGCGCCAGCAGCCCCCCCCCGAGCGGGAGGGTAGTGGAGCAGTTCTTC.

This clone has a handful of counts. This chain links TRBV27 with TRBJ2-7, with a tentative D call TRBD1 (6 bases). V was trimmed by 5 bases and J by 0 bases, leaving 11 bases between them. The CDR3 covers 14 residues. Germline V gene data show CDR1 as MNHEY and CDR2 as SMNVEV (reference sequence). Written as DNA, the CDR3 is TGTGCCAGCAGTCCGACAGGCCTCTCCTACGAGCAGTACTTC. Translated: CASSPTGLSYEQYF.

The chain uses TRBV28 and TRBJ2-1; 8 positions agree with TRBD2. J gave up 8 bases and V 7 bases, and 13 bases lay outside the gene matches. Germline V gene lookup returns CDR1 MDHEN and CDR2 SYDVKM. The CDR3 covers 15 residues. The DNA for the CDR3 is TGTGCCAGCATGGTAGCGGGATTGATTATCCATGAGCAGTTCTTC. This sequence encodes CASMVAGLIIHEQFF.

V usage is TRBV27 and J usage is TRBJ2-6, with a possible D match to TRBD1 (6 bases). Trimming removed 6 bases at V and 0 bases at J, with 18 bases between. Per the germline V gene, CDR1 is MNHEY and CDR2 is SMNVEV (reference sequence). The CDR3 covers 18 residues. The chain's CDR3 is CASSQGGHLDSGANVLTF. CDR3 DNA: TGTGCCAGCAGCCAAGGGGGACATCTAGACTCTGGGGCCAACGTCCTGACTTTC.

The chain links TRBV27 to TRBJ1-1, with D tentatively TRBD1 (5 bases). V gave up 1 base and J gave up 3 bases, with 15 bases separating them. This CDR3 is 16 amino acids long. The V gene's germline CDR1 is MNHEY and CDR2 SMNVEV (reference sequence). The CDR3 loop reads CASSLWPSRADTEAFF. The CDR3 DNA reads as TGTGCCAGCAGTTTATGGCCGAGCAGGGCCGACACTGAAGCTTTCTTT.

V is TRBV29-1 and J is TRBJ1-1; D gene ambiguous. This CDR3 spans 13 amino acids. Germline V gene data show CDR1 as SQVTM and CDR2 as ANQGSEA. Trimming removed 7 bases from V and 1 base from J, with 13 bases in between. CDR3 sequence: CSAERERNTEAFF. The CDR3 DNA is TGCAGCGCCGAAAGGGAGAGGAACACTGAAGCTTTCTTT.

A few counts support this clone. The V gene is TRBV6-6, the J gene TRBJ2-2, with 8 bases matching TRBD2. Germline-derived CDR1 and CDR2 are MNHNY and SVGAGI (reference sequence). Germline trimming cut 6 bases from V and 2 bases from J; bases unmatched to any gene: 8. This CDR3 region has 16 residues. The CDR3 sequence is CASRSPGGPNTGELFF. The CDR3 region has the DNA TGTGCCAGCAGGTCCCCGGGAGGGCCTAACACCGGGGAGCTGTTTTTT.

The chain carries TRBV29-1 and TRBJ1-1; 8 bases are a match to TRBD1. CDR3 length equals 14 residues. In germline, CDR1 is SQVTM, CDR2 ANQGSEA. With 5 bases clipped from V and 3 bases from J, the junction kept 8 bases outside the gene matches. CDR3 sequence: CSVSPGQVYTEAFF. Written as DNA, the CDR3 is TGCAGCGTTAGCCCGGGACAGGTTTACACTGAAGCTTTCTTT.

The chain is built from TRBV11-2 and TRBJ1-3; the D is unclear. Germline V gene data show CDR1 as SGHAT and CDR2 as FQNNGV. The CDR3 spans 16 residues. V dropped 2 bases and J dropped 2 bases, with 13 bases sitting between them. Here the CDR3 DNA reads TGTGCCAGCAGCTTAACGGCGTCCGGGGCTGGAAACACCATATATTTT. Amino acid sequence: CASSLTASGAGNTIYF.

The chain combines TRBV18 with TRBJ1-5; TRBD1 matches 8 bases. V shed 5 bases, J shed 4 bases, and the junction held 4 bases outside the gene matches. CDR3 length equals 14 residues. From germline, CDR1 is KGHSH and CDR2 LQKENI. Here the CDR3 reads CASSSTGGNQPQHF. CDR3 in DNA: TGTGCCAGCTCATCAACAGGGGGGAATCAGCCCCAGCATTTT.